This TCR beta chain appears in the sequencing data of a study of blood T cell repertoires in COVID-19. Study-level information: T cells, B-cell-depleted T cells, or PBMCs supplied cDNA or gDNA.

Turning to this clone: Other DNA sequences in this specimen translate into the identical CDR3.

Some clones are missing from TCRdb's copy, which holds only in-frame ones; the method was immunoSEQ multiplex PCR. The top ten hold around 0.93% of the sample, which has 150,000 to 200,000 clones, 85% seen once. Trimming stripped 0 bases from V and 0 bases from J, with 9 bases between. The germline V gene has CDR1 SGDLS and CDR2 YYNGEE. The CDR3 is made up of 15 amino acids. Sequencing was done on a sample of peripheral blood. The sequence derives from a man in his 60s with COVID-19, enrolled during active disease. The chain has TRBV9 and TRBJ1-2; D remains unclear. As DNA, the CDR3 is TGTGCCAGCAGCGTAGAGGAGGGATCTAACTATGGCTACACCTTC. It encodes CASSVEEGSNYGYTF.